The 5 T cell receptor beta chains listed next were all sequenced from one sample in a study of T and B cells in COVID-19 patients (dated by TCRdb to 2018 to 2020). Instrument on record: Illumina MiSeq. Multiplex PCR with BIOMED2 TRB-A/B primer pools was used to amplify TRB rearrangements. The public sequencing data were trimmed at Q25 with fastp and processed into clonotypes with MiXCR by TCRdb, which kept only in-frame beta chains. One record per CDR3 amino acid sequence lists the most common genes and DNA. A total of some 4,000 distinct CDR3 sequences appear in this sample, about 27% of them only once. 40% to 45% of the sample is held by the ten biggest clonotypes. Genomic DNA extracted from blood was used in amounts of about 220-500 ng for amplification of TRB repertoires. Sequenced sample: blood. The receptors were gathered from a human donor with active COVID-19. The donor label of this sample is uncertain.

This clonotype is medium-sized (0.01 to 0.1%) by share. The gene calls are TRBV13 and TRBJ2-1; 8 bases agree with TRBD2. The V segment lost 5 bases and the J segment 3 bases; nucleotides outside the gene matches: 3. The CDR3 loop spans 14 amino acids. Germline V gene data show CDR1 as PRHDT and CDR2 as FYEKMQ (reference sequence). The CDR3 nucleotides read TGTGCCAGCAGCCCGGGACTAGTCTACAATGAGCAGTTCTTC. Residues: CASSPGLVYNEQFF.

CDR3 amino acids: CASSLQSGATYEQYF. DNA of the CDR3: TGCGCCAGCAGCCTCCAGTCGGGGGCCACCTACGAGCAGTACTTC. The V gene is TRBV5-1, the J gene TRBJ2-7; either TRBD1 or TRBD2 may fit D (6 bases each). Between the trimmed V and J ends, which lost 4 bases and 2 bases, there was a span of 16 bases. The germline V gene has CDR1 SGHRS and CDR2 YFSETQ. There are 15 residues in the CDR3.

This clonotype was seen only a few times. V usage is TRBV20-1 and J usage is TRBJ1-3; D perhaps matches TRBD1 (6 bases). The CDR3 has 15 amino acids. Trimming pared 3 bases from V and 4 bases from J, leaving 16 bases between. Germline-derived CDR1 and CDR2 are DFQATT and SNEGSKA (reference sequence). As DNA, the CDR3 is TGCAGTGCTAGGTTCGGGGGGCTGGGGGGAAACACCATATATTTT. Its protein product is CSARFGGLGGNTIYF.

Turning to this clonotype: A read error may be the cause here, since a much bigger clone is one base away. The chain carries TRBV6-2 or TRBV6-3 and TRBJ2-7, with D perhaps TRBD1 (6 bases). Germline V lookup: CDR1 MNHEY, CDR2 SVGEGT. CDR3 size: 15 residues. Trimming shortened V by 4 bases and J by 2 bases, and 15 bases separated the two germline ends. The CDR3 sequence is CASSFPGHHTYEQYF. DNA of the CDR3: TGTGCCAGCAGTTTCCCGGGACACCATACCTACGAGCAGTACTTC.

The rearrangement uses TRBV5-1 and TRBJ2-1; 9 nucleotides line up with TRBD1. Looked up from germline, CDR1 is SGHRS and CDR2 is YFSETQ. This CDR3 has 15 residues. V was clipped by 4 bases and J by 0 bases; unmatched bases: 2. The chain's CDR3 is CASSRTGASYNEQFF. DNA for the CDR3: TGCGCCAGCAGCCGGACAGGGGCCTCCTACAATGAGCAGTTCTTC.